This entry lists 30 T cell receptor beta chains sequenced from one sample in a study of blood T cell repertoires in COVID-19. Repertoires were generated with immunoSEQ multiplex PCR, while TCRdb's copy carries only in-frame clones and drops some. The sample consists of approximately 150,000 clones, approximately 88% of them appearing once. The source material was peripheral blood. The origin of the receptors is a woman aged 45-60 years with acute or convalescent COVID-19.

CDR3 amino acids: CASSMDRTYEQYF. Written as DNA, the CDR3 is TGTGCCAGTAGTATGGACAGAACCTACGAGCAGTACTTC. This chain uses TRBV19 with TRBJ2-7, with a possible D match to TRBD1 (6 bases). This CDR3 spans 13 amino acids. The germline CDR1 and CDR2 sequences are LNHDA and SQIVND (reference sequence). V was clipped by 3 bases and J by 2 bases, with 8 bases between them.

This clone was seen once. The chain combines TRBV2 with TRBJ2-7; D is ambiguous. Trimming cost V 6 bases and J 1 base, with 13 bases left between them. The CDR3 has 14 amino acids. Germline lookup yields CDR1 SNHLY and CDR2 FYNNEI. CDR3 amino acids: CASSPYGPSYEQYF. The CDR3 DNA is TGTGCCAGCAGCCCTTATGGGCCGTCCTACGAGCAGTACTTC. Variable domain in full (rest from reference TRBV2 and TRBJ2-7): EPEVTQTPSHQVTQMGQEVILRCVPISNHLYFYWYRQILGQKVEFLVSFYNNEISEKSEIFDDQFSVERPDGSNFTLKIRSTKLEDSAMYFCASSPYGPSYEQYFGPGTRLTVT.

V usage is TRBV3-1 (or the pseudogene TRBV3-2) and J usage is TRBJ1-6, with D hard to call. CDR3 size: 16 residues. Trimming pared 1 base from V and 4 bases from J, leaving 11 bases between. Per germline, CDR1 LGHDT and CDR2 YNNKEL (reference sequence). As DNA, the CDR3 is TGTGCCAGCAGCCAAGGGCGGTCGGATTATAATTCACCCCTCCACTTT. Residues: CASSQGRSDYNSPLHF.

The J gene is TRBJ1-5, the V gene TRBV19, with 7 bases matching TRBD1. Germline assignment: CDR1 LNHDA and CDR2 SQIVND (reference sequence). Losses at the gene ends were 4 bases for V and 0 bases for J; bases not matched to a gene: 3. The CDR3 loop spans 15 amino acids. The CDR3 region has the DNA TGTGCCAGTAGTACGGGACAGAGTAGCAATCAGCCCCAGCATTTT. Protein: CASSTGQSSNQPQHF.

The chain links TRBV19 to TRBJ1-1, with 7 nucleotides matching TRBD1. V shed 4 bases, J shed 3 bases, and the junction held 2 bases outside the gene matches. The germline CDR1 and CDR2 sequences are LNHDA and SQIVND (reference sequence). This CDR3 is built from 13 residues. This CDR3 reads CASSNTGDTEAFF. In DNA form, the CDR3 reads TGTGCCAGTAGTAATACAGGGGACACTGAAGCTTTCTTT.

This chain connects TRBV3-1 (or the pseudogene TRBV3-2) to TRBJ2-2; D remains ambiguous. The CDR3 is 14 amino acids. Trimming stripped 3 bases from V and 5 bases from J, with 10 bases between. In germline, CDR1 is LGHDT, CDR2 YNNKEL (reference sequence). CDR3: CASSQVFRTGELFF. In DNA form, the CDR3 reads TGTGCCAGCAGCCAGGTCTTTCGGACCGGGGAGCTGTTTTTT.

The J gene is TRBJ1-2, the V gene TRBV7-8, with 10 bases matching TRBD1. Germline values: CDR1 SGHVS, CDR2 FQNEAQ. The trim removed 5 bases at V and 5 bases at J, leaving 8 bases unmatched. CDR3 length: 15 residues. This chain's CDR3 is CASSLVGTGVYGYTF. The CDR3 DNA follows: TGTGCCAGCAGCCTGGTTGGGACAGGGGTGTATGGCTACACCTTC.

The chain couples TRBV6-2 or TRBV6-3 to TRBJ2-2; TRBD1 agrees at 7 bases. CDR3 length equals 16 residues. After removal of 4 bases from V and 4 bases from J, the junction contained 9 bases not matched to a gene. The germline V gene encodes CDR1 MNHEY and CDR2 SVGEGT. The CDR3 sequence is CASSSPPDRSTGELFF. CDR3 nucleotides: TGTGCCAGCAGTTCCCCACCGGACAGGTCCACCGGGGAGCTGTTTTTT.

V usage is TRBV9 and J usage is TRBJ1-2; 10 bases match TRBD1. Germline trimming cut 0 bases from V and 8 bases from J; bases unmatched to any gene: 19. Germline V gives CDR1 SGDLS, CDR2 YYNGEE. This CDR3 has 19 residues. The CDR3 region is CASSVAKGSGQGDRWGYTF. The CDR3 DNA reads TGTGCCAGCAGCGTAGCTAAAGGTTCAGGACAGGGGGACAGGTGGGGCTACACCTTC.

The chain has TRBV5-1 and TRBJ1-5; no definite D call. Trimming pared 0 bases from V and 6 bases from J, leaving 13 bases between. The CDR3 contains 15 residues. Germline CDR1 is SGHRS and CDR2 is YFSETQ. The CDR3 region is CASSLEPQRSQPQHF. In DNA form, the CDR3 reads TGCGCCAGCAGCTTGGAACCCCAAAGGAGTCAGCCCCAGCATTTT.

CDR3: CASSLWQGASTGELFF. The CDR3 DNA sequence: TGTGCCAGCAGCTTGTGGCAGGGGGCTAGCACCGGGGAGCTGTTTTTT. The chain couples TRBV5-6 to TRBJ2-2; 8 bases align to TRBD1. CDR3 length: 16 residues. CDR1 is SGHDT, CDR2 YYEEEE, per germline. Unmatched junction bases numbered 6, after V lost 1 base and J lost 4 bases.

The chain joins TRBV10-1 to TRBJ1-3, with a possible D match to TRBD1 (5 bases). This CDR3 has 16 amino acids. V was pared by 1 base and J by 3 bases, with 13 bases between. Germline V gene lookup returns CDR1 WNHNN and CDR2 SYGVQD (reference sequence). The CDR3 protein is CASSEYRPRRGNTIYF. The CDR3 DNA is TGCGCCAGCAGTGAGTACAGGCCTCGACGTGGAAACACCATATATTTT.

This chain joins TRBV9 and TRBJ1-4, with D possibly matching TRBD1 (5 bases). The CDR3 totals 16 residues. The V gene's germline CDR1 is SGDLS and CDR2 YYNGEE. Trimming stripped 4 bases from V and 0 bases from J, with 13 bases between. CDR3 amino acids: CASSSRQTATNEKLFF. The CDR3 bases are TGTGCCAGCAGCTCACGACAGACTGCAACTAATGAAAAACTGTTTTTT. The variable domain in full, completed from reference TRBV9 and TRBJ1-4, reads DSGVTQTPKHLITATGQRVTLRCSPRSGDLSVYWYQQSLDQGLQFLIQYYNGEERAKGNILERFSAQQFPDLHSELNLSSLELGDSALYFCASSSRQTATNEKLFFGSGTQLSVL.

The CDR3 reads CASSLNRNYGYTF. CDR3 sequence (DNA): TGTGCCAGCAGTTTAAATCGGAACTATGGCTACACCTTC. V gene TRBV12-3 or TRBV12-4 combines with J gene TRBJ1-2; D is unresolved. There are 13 residues in the CDR3. V lost 2 bases and J lost 2, with 6 bases in between.

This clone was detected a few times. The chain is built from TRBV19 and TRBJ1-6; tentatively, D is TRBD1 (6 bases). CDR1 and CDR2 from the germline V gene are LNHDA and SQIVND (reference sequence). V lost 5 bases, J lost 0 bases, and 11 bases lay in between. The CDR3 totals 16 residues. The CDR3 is CASSQQGSSYNSPLHF. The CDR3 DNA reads TGTGCCAGTAGTCAACAGGGAAGCTCCTATAATTCACCCCTCCACTTT.

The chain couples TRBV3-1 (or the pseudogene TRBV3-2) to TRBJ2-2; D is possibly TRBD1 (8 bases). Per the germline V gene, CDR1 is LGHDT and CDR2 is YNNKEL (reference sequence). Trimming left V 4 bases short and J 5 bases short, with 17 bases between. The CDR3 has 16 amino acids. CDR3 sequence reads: CASSRERDRSTGELFF. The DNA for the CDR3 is TGTGCCAGCAGCCGTGAGCGGGACAGGTCGACCGGGGAGCTGTTTTTT.

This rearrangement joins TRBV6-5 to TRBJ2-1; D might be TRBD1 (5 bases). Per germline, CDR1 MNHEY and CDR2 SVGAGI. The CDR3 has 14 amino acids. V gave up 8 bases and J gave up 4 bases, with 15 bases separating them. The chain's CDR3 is CASQRVGVYNEQFF. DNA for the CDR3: TGTGCCAGCCAACGAGTAGGGGTATACAATGAGCAGTTCTTC.

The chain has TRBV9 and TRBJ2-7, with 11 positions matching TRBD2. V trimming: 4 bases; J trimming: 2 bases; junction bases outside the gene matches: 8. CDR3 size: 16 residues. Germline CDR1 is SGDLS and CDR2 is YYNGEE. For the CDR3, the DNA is TGTGCCAGCAGCTTACACGGGACTAGCGGAGCCTACGAGCAGTACTTC. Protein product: CASSLHGTSGAYEQYF.

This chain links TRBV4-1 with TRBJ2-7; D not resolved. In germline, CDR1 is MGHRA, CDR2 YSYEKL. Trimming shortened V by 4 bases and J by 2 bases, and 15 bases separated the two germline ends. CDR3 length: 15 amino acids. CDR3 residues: CASSRLVNVAYEQYF. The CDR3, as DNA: TGCGCCAGCAGCCGCCTAGTCAACGTTGCCTACGAGCAGTACTTC.

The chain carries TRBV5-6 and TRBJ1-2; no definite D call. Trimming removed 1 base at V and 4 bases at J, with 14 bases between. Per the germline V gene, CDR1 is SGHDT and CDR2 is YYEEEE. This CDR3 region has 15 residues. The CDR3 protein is CASSLPLQSFYGYTF. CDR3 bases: TGTGCCAGCAGCTTGCCCCTCCAGTCTTTCTATGGCTACACCTTC.

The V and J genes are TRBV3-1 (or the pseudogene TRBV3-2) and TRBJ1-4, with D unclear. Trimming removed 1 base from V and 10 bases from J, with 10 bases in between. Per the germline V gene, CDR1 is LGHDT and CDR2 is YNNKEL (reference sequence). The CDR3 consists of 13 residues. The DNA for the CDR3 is TGTGCCAGCAGCCAAGGGGCGGGGAGAAAACTGTTTTTT. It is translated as CASSQGAGRKLFF.

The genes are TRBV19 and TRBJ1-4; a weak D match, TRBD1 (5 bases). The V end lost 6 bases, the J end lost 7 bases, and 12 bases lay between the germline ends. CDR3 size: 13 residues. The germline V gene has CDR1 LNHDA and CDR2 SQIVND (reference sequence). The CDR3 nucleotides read TGTGCCAGTAGGGGGCTCGGCTTTGAAAAACTGTTTTTT. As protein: CASRGLGFEKLFF.

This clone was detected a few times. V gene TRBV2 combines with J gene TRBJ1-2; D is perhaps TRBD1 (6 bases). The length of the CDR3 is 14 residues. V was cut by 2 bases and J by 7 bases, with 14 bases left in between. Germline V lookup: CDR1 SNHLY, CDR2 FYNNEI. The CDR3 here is CASSEPGVKSGYTF. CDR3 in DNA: TGTGCCAGCAGTGAACCAGGGGTTAAGTCTGGCTACACCTTC.

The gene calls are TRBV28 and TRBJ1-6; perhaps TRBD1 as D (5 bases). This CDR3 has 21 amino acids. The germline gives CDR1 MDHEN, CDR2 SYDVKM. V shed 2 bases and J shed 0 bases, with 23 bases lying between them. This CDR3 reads CASSLPGEAGRRSSYNSPLHF. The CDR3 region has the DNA TGTGCCAGCAGTTTACCCGGAGAGGCAGGGCGCCGAAGCTCCTATAATTCACCCCTCCACTTT.

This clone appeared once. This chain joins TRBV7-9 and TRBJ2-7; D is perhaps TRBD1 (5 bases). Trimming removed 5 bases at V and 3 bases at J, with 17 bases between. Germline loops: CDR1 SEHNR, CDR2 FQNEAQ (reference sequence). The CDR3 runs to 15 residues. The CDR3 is CASSLGEDKFYEQYF. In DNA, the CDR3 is TGTGCCAGCAGCCTAGGAGAGGACAAATTCTACGAGCAGTACTTC.

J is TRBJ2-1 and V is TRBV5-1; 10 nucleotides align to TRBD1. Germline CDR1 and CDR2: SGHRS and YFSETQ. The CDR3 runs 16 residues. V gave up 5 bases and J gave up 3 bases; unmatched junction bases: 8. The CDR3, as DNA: TGCGCCAGCAGATGGCCGACAGGGGGCCTCTACAATGAGCAGTTCTTC. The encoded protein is CASRWPTGGLYNEQFF.

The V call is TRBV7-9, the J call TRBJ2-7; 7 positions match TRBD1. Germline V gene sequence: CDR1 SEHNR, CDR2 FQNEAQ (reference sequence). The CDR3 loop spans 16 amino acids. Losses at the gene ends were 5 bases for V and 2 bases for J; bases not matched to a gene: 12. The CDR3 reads CASSPGGWTVAYEQYF. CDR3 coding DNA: TGTGCCAGCAGCCCAGGGGGTTGGACAGTAGCCTACGAGCAGTACTTC.

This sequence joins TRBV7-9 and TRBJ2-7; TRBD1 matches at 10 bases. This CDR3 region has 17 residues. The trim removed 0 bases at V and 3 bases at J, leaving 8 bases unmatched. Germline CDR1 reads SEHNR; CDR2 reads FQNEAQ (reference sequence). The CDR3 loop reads CASSLAGTGVLGYEQYF. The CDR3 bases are TGTGCCAGCAGCTTAGCGGGGACAGGGGTCCTGGGCTACGAGCAGTACTTC.

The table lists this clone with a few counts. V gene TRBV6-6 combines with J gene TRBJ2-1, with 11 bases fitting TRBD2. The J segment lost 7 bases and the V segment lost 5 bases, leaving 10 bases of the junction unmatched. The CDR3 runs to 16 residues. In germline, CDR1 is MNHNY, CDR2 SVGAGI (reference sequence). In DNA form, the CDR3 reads TGTGCCAGCAGTAATAGCGGGGGGGCAGGAGGGAATGAGCAGTTCTTC. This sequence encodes CASSNSGGAGGNEQFF.

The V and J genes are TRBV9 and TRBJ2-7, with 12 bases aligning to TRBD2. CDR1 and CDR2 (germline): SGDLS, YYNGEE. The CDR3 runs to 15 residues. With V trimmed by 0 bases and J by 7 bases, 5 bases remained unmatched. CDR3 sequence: CASSVDTSGGREQYF. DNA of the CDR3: TGTGCCAGCAGCGTAGATACTAGCGGGGGGCGAGAGCAGTACTTC.